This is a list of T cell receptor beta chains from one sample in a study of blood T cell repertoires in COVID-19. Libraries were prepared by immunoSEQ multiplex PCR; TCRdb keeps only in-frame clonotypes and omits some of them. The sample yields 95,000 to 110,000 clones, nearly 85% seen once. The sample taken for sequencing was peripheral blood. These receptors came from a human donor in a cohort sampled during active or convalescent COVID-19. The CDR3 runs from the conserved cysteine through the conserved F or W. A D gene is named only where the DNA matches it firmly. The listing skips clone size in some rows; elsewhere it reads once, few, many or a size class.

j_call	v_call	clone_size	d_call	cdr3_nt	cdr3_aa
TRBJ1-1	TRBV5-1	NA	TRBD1	TGCGCCAGCAGCTTCAGGGGGCTTTCCTCTGAAGCTTTCTTT	CASSFRGLSSEAFF
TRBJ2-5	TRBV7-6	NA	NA	TGTGCCAGCAGCTTAAAGGCGGCCAACTCACAAGAGACCCAGTACTTC	CASSLKAANSQETQYF
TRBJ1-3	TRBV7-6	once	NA	TGTGCCAGCAGGAAGGGGACTGGAAACACCATATATTTT	CASRKGTGNTIYF
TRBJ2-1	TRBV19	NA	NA	TGTGCCACCCACAGTGCTACCAACAATGAGCAGTTCTTC	CATHSATNNEQFF
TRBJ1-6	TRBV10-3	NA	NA	TGTGCCATCAGTGAGTCGACAGTAAATTCACCCCTCCACTTT	CAISESTVNSPLHF
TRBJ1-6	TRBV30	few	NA	TGTGCCTGGAGAGAGGGAACCCTCCACTTT	CAWREGTLHF
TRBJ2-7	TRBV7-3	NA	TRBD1	TGTGCCAGCAGCTTGGCCGGGACAGGCTCCTACGAGCAGTACTTC	CASSLAGTGSYEQYF
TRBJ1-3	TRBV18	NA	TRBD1	TGTGCCAGCTCACCGTCGGGACAGACTGGAAACACCATATATTTT	CASSPSGQTGNTIYF
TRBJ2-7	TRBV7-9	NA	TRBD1	TGTGCCAGCAGCTTAGGGACAGGGAACTACGAGCAGTACTTC	CASSLGTGNYEQYF
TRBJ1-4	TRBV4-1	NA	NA	TGCGCCAGCAGCCAAGGGCCTCTTAATGAAAAACTGTTTTTT	CASSQGPLNEKLFF
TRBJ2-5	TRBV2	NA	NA	TGTGCCAGCAGGACAGAAGAGACCCAGTACTTC	CASRTEETQYF
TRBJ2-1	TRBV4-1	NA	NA	TGCGCCAGCAGCCAACCAGCCACCGGGTCGGCGGAGTTCTTC	CASSQPATGSAEFF
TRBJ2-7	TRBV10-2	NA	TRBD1	TGCGCCAGCAGTAGGGACAGGCGGTCCTACGAGCAGTACTTC	CASSRDRRSYEQYF
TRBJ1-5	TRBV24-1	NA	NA	TGTGCCACCAGTGCACAGCCTAATCAGCCCCAGCATTTT	CATSAQPNQPQHF
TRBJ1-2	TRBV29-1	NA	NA	TGCAGCGTTCCAGGGCCCGACTATGGCTACACCTTC	CSVPGPDYGYTF
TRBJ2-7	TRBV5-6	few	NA	TGTGCCAGCAGCGGGCGGGCGACCTACGAGCAGTACTTC	CASSGRATYEQYF
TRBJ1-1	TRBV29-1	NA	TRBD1	TGCAGCGTTGGGCGTACAGGGGGTAACACTGAAGCTTTCTTT	CSVGRTGGNTEAFF
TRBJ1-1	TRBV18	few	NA	TGTGCCAGCTCAGCACAGCACCCGCCGAACACTGAAGCTTTCTTT	CASSAQHPPNTEAFF
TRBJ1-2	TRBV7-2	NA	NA	TGTGCCAGCAGCCTAAGAACAGGTGACTATGGCTACACCTTC	CASSLRTGDYGYTF
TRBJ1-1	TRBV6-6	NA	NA	TGTGCCAGCAAGCCCGGAGGGTCGGTTGCTGAAGCTTTCTTT	CASKPGGSVAEAFF
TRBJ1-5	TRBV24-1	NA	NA	TGTGCCACCAGTGATTCCGGCGGTGTGTGGCCCCAGCATTTT	CATSDSGGVWPQHF
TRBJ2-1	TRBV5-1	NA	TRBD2	TGCGCCAGCAGCTTGGTAGCGGGGGGGCCTTCTGAGCAGTTCTTC	CASSLVAGGPSEQFF
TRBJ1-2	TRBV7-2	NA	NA	TGTGCCAGCAGCTTAGCGGGGCAGGGCTACACCTTC	CASSLAGQGYTF
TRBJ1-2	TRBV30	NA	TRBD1	TGTGCCTGGAGTGTGGGTTCCGGGACAGGGCTCTACACCTTC	CAWSVGSGTGLYTF
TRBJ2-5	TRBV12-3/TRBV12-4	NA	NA	TGTGCCAGCAGTTCACAGGGTACTGAGACCCAGTACTTC	CASSSQGTETQYF
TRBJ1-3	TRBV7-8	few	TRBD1	TGTGCCAGCAGCCCTAGGGTCAACAGGGGCTCTGGAAACACCATATATTTT	CASSPRVNRGSGNTIYF
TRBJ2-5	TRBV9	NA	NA	TGTGCCAGCAGCATACAGGGTGGTGAGACCCAGTACTTC	CASSIQGGETQYF
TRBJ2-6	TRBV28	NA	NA	TGTGCCAGCAGGCTAAGCTCTGGGGCCAACGTCCTGACTTTC	CASRLSSGANVLTF
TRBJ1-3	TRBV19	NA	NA	TGTGCCAGTAGGGCAAACGGAAACACCATATATTTT	CASRANGNTIYF
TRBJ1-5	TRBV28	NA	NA	TGTGCCAGCAGCCCCAGGGGCGGAGACAATCAGCCCCAGCATTTT	CASSPRGGDNQPQHF
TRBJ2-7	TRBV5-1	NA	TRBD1	TGCGCCAGCAGTGAGACAGGGGGCGACGAGCAGTACTTC	CASSETGGDEQYF
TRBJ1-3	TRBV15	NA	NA	TGTGCCACCAGCAGAGAATATGCCCGGGGACTGGGAGGAAACACCATATATTTT	CATSREYARGLGGNTIYF
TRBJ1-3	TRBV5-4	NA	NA	TGTGCCAGCAGCTTTTGGCAGGTCACCTCTGGAAACACCATATATTTT	CASSFWQVTSGNTIYF
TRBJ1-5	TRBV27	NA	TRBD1	TGTGCCAGCAGTCGACAGGGGGTTGATCAGCCCCAGCATTTT	CASSRQGVDQPQHF
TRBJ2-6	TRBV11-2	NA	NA	TGTGCCAGCAGCTTAGGGGGAACAGGGACTGGGGCCAACGTCCTGACTTTC	CASSLGGTGTGANVLTF
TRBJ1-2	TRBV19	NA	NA	TGTGCCAGTACCCGCAGGGGAAATGGCTACACCTTC	CASTRRGNGYTF
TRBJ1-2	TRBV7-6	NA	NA	TGTGCCAGCAGCTTATATGGGGAGTATGGCTACACCTTC	CASSLYGEYGYTF
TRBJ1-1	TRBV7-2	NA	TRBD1	TGTGCCAGCAGCGTCGACAGGGGTGAGGGGACTGAAGCTTTCTTT	CASSVDRGEGTEAFF
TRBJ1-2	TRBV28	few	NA	TGTGCCAGCAGTCCGACGGGTGCGGGGGGCTACACCTTC	CASSPTGAGGYTF
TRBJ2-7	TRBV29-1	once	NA	TGCAGCGTTAAGGGGGTGGGCGAGCAGTACTTC	CSVKGVGEQYF
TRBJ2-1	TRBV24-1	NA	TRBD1	TGTGCCACCAGTGATACGGACAGGGGCCAGGATGAGCAGTTCTTC	CATSDTDRGQDEQFF
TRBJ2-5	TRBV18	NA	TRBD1	TGTGCCAGCTCCAACAGGGGGCCAGGGTTGGAAGAGACCCAGTACTTC	CASSNRGPGLEETQYF
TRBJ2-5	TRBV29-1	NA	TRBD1	TGCAGCGTTGAAGATCCGCCGGGGACAGGAGTAGAGACCCAGTACTTC	CSVEDPPGTGVETQYF
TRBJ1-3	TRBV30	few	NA	TGTGCCTGGAGTGCTATCGACACCATATATTTT	CAWSAIDTIYF
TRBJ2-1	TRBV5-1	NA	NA	TGCGCCAGCGCCTATGGTCGCTACAATGAGCAGTTCTTC	CASAYGRYNEQFF
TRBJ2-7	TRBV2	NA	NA	TGTGCCAGCAGGCCCCTGTCTAGGGGTAACTACGAGCAGTACTTC	CASRPLSRGNYEQYF
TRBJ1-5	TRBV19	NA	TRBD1	TGTGCCAGTAGTCCCGGGACAGGGCCCAATCAGCCCCAGCATTTT	CASSPGTGPNQPQHF
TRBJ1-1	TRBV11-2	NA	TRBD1	TGTGCCAGCAGCTTTACAGGGGTTGAAGCTTTCTTT	CASSFTGVEAFF
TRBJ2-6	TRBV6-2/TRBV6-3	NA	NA	TGTGCCAGCAGTACCAAAGGACGGAGGGGGGCCAACGTCCTGACTTTC	CASSTKGRRGANVLTF
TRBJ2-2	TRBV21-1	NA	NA	TGTGCCAGCAGCAAAGCGAGGAACAGGGGGGACACCGGGGAGCTGTTTTTT	CASSKARNRGDTGELFF
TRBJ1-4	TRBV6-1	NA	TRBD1	TGTGCCAGCAGTGCAATAATTTACAGGGGAAATAATGAAAAACTGTTTTTT	CASSAIIYRGNNEKLFF
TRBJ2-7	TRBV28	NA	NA	TGTGCCAGCAGTTTTGGAGTAGGTCCCTACGAGCAGTACTTC	CASSFGVGPYEQYF